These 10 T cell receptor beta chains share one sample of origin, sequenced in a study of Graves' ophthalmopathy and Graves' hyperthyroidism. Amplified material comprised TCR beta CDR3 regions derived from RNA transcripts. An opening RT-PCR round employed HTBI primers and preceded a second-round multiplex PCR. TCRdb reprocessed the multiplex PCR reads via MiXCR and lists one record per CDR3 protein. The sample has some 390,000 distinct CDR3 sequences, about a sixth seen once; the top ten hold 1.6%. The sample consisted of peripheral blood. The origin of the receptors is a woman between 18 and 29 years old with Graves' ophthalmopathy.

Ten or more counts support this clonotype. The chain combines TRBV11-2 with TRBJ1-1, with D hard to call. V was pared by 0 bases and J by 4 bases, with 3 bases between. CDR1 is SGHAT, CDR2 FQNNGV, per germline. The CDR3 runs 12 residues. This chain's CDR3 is CASSLDGTEAFF. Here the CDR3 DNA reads TGTGCCAGCAGCTTAGACGGCACTGAAGCTTTCTTT.

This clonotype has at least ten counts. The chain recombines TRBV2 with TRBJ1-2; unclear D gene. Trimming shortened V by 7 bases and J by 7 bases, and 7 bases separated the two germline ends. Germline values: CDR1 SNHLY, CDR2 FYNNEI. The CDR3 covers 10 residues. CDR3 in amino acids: CASKDSGYTF. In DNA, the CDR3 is TGTGCCAGCAAAGATAGTGGCTACACCTTC. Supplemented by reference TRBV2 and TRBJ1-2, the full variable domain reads EPEVTQTPSHQVTQMGQEVILRCVPISNHLYFYWYRQILGQKVEFLVSFYNNEISEKSEIFDDQFSVERPDGSNFTLKIRSTKLEDSAMYFCASKDSGYTFGSGTRLTVV.

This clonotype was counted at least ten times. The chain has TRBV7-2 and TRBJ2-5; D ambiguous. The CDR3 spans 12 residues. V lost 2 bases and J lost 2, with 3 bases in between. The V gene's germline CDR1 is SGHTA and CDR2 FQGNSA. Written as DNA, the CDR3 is TGTGCCAGCAGCTTATATCAAGAGACCCAGTACTTC. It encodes CASSLYQETQYF. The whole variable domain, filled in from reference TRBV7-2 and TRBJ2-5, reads GAGVSQSPSNKVTEKGKDVELRCDPISGHTALYWYRQSLGQGLEFLIYFQGNSAPDKSGLPSDRFSAERTGGSVSTLTIQRTQQEDSAVYLCASSLYQETQYFGPGTRLLVL.

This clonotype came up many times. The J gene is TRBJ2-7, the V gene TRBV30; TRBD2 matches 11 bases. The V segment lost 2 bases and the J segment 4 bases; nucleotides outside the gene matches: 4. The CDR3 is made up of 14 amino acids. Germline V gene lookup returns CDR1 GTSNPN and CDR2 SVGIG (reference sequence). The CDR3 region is CAWSPLAGGYEQYF. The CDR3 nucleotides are TGTGCCTGGAGTCCCCTAGCGGGGGGTTACGAGCAGTACTTC.

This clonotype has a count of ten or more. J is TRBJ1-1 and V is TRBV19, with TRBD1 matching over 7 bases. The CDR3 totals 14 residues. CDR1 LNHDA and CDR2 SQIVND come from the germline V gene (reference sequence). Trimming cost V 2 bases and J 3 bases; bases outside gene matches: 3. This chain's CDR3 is CASSIPGGDTEAFF. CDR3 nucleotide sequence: TGTGCCAGTAGTATACCAGGGGGGGACACTGAAGCTTTCTTT.

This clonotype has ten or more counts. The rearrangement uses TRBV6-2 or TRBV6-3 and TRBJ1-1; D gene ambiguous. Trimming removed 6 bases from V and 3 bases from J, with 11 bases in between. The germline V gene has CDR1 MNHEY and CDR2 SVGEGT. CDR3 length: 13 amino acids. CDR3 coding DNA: TGTGCCAGCAGGTCCCGTTGGGACACTGAAGCTTTCTTT. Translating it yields CASRSRWDTEAFF.

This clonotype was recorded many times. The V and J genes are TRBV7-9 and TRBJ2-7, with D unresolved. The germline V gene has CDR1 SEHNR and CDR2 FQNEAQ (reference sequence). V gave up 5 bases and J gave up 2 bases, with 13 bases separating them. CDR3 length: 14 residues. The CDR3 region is CASSLEESTYEQYF. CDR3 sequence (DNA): TGTGCCAGCAGCCTAGAGGAAAGCACCTACGAGCAGTACTTC.

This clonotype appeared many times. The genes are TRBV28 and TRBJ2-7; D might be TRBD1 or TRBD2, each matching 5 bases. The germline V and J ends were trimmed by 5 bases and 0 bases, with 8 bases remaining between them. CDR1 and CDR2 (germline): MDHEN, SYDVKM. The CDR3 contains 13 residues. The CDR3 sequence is CASSRDASYEQYF. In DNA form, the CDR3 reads TGTGCCAGCAGTAGGGACGCCTCCTACGAGCAGTACTTC.

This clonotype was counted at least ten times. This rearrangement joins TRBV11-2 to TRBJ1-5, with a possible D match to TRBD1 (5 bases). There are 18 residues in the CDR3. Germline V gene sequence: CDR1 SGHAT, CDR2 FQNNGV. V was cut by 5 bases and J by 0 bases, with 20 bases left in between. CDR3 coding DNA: TGTGCCAGCAGCCCTACCCGGGGCCGTAGTTATAGCAATCAGCCCCAGCATTTT. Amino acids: CASSPTRGRSYSNQPQHF.

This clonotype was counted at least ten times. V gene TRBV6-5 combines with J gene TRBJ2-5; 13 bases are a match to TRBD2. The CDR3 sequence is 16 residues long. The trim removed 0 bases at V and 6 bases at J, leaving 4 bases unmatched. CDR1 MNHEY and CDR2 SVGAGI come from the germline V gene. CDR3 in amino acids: CASSYSRLAGGKTQYF. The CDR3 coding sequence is TGTGCCAGCAGTTACTCGAGACTAGCGGGGGGAAAGACCCAGTACTTC.